This T cell receptor (beta chain) came from a study of cytomegalovirus exposure and HLA in healthy donors. Notes on the study in general: A few chains tied to CMV proved CMV antigen-specific in vitro.

The CDR3 totals 15 residues. J lost 6 bases, V lost 1 base, and 9 bases had no gene match. Germline lookup yields CDR1 SGDLS and CDR2 YYNGEE. A remark on this clone: Its target is unknown.

60 Vbeta and 13 Jbeta primers were used in PCR. This table comes from immunoSEQ multiplex PCR, and its TCRdb copy is limited to in-frame clones, with some not included. The sample carries 95,000 to 150,000 clones, around 72% recorded once. Sequencing input: PBMCs. This rearrangement joins TRBV9 to TRBJ1-1, with 7 bases lining up with TRBD1. This clonotype was sampled from a woman in her 40s in good health and CMV-seropositive. The CDR3 DNA reads TGTGCCAGCAGCGTACTCTCAGGGGGTGGCTCTGAAGCTTTCTTT. It specifies CASSVLSGGGSEAFF.